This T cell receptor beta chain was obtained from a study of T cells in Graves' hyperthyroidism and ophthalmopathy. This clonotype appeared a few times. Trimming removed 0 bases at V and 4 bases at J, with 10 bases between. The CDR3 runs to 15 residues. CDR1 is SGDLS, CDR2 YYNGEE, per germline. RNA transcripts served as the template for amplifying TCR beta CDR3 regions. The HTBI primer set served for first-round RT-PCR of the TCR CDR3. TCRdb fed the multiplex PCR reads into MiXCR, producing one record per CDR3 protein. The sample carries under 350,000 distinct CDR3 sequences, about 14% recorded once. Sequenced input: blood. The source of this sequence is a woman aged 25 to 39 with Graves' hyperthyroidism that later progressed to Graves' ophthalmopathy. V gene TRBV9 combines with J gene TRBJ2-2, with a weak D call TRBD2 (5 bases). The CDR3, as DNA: TGTGCCAGCAGCGTAGATGTGACTACCACCGGGGAGCTGTTTTTT. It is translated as CASSVDVTTTGELFF.